The clone carrying this T cell receptor (beta chain) came up a few times. Its antigen is undetermined. The sample belongs to a study of T-cell reconstitution after alpha-beta-depleted transplantation in children. Preparation of the TCRbeta library involved a method that used unique molecular identifiers. TCRdb re-called the PCR reads with MiXCR, one entry per CDR3 protein. Among 400,000 to 550,000 distinct CDR3 sequences listed, about 10% were seen once. Findings and limits, study-wide: Alpha-beta T cells present about two months after transplant were reported to originate from several hundred expanded graft clones.

The source is a child aged 2 to 10 with inherited bone marrow failure, due to receive a stem cell transplant. The sequencing here drew on PBMCs, taken before TCRalphabeta/CD19-depleted stem cell transplant.

The chain's CDR3 is CSVVLGAGVYSEQYF. In nucleotides, the CDR3 is TGCAGCGTTGTCCTTGGGGCGGGAGTGTACTCCGAGCAGTACTTC. The gene calls are TRBV29-1 and TRBJ2-7; 7 positions match TRBD2. J lost 6 bases, V lost 4 bases, and 15 bases had no gene match. This CDR3 is 15 amino acids long. Germline-derived CDR1 and CDR2 are SQVTM and ANQGSEA.